This T cell receptor beta chain was sequenced for a study of blood T cell repertoires in COVID-19. Study information: Sites across the United States, Italy and Spain contributed samples from acute and convalescent COVID-19. The analysed material was cDNA or gDNA that came from T cells, B-cell-depleted T cells, or PBMCs.

Authors' processing steps: It was from reference gene primer amplification that nucleated cell counts were estimated. This table comes from immunoSEQ multiplex PCR, and its TCRdb copy is limited to in-frame clones, with some not included. V, J and clone size are those of that table, while D and trimming were read from the DNA. The sample yields approximately 190,000 clones, almost 85% seen once. V was pared by 6 bases and J by 7 bases, with 13 bases between. Germline V gene sequence: CDR1 SEHNR, CDR2 FQNEAQ (reference sequence). The CDR3 consists of 14 residues. The receptor was derived from a woman between 65 and 79 years old with active or convalescent COVID-19. The J gene is TRBJ1-6, the V gene TRBV7-9; TRBD1 might be the D (5 bases). The sample taken for sequencing was peripheral blood. The CDR3 DNA follows: TGTGCCAGCAGGGCCATGGGGGGGAATTCACCCCTCCACTTT. Its translation is CASRAMGGNSPLHF.